This TCR beta chain was documented in a study of control samples from healthy donors and cancer patients. Profiling relied on immunoSEQ multiplex PCR, and the TCRdb table lists in-frame clones only, not all of them. The sample lists about 95,000 clones, 70% to 90% occurring once. After removal of 7 bases from V and 3 bases from J, the junction contained 10 bases not matched to a gene. Germline V gene sequence: CDR1 MNHEY, CDR2 SVGAGI. The CDR3 runs 15 residues. This receptor was obtained from a man aged 25 to 40 in good health. Sequenced: blood. The V gene is TRBV6-5, the J gene TRBJ2-7; the match to TRBD1 covers 9 bases. The CDR3 spells CASIPRGTGNYEQYF. The CDR3 nucleotides are TGTGCCAGCATTCCGAGAGGGACAGGGAACTACGAGCAGTACTTC.